The T cell receptor (beta chain) described here comes from a study of patients and donors after allogeneic stem cell transplantation. The V and J ends lost 9 bases and 9 bases respectively, with 15 bases between them. The CDR3 spans 12 residues. Using its own MiXCR run on the RT-PCR reads, TCRdb lists one record per CDR3 protein. This repertoire shows some 200,000 distinct CDR3 sequences, around 41% found once; its top ten account for about 30%. The origin of this receptor is a human donor who was either an allogeneic HSCT recipient or a stem cell or donor lymphocyte infusion donor (not recorded which). It is not recorded whose cells these are; they may come from a transplant donor. The V and J genes are TRBV12-3 or TRBV12-4 and TRBJ2-1; D is possibly TRBD2 (5 bases). Sequencing input: blood, either unsorted or a sorted T cell fraction (not recorded which). Here the CDR3 DNA reads TGTGCCAGTACTAGTTGGTTTGGTGAGCAGTTCTTC. Translating it yields CASTSWFGEQFF.